This TCR beta chain originates from a study of OX40 agonist ivuxolimab in advanced cancers. Overall study context: The patients received agonistic anti-OX40 (CD134) antibody ivuxolimab. Dose-escalation patients' cancers were hepatocellular carcinoma, melanoma, renal cell or head and neck cancer. Age averaged 60 years (range roughly 23 to 85), and more than 80% were male. Study conclusions and caveats: Among the lowest peripheral clonal expansion occurred in 0.1-3.0 mg/kg partial responders.

Germline CDR1 SQVTM, CDR2 ANQGSEA. V dropped 6 bases and J dropped 5 bases, with 16 bases sitting between them. The CDR3 contains 13 residues. Generated by immunoSEQ multiplex PCR, the TCRdb table keeps only in-frame clones and is missing some. This sample carries fewer than 80,000 clones, more than 80% of them seen once, and the ten largest clones take 5.2%. About this clone: The antigen remains unidentified.

This sequence was found in an adult with an advanced solid tumor such as melanoma, head and neck, liver or kidney cancer. Sequenced material: CD4+ or CD8+ T cells sorted from blood, taken in a trial of the OX40 agonist ivuxolimab. The chain is built from TRBV29-1 and TRBJ1-1; perhaps TRBD1 as D (5 bases). CDR3 residues: CSVAQGAATEAFF. CDR3 nucleotides: TGCAGCGTCGCCCAAGGGGCCGCGACTGAAGCTTTCTTT.